The present entry profiles one T cell receptor (beta chain) with its context. The method was immunoSEQ multiplex PCR; TCRdb's version includes in-frame clones alone and lacks a portion of them. The repertoire has roughly 180,000 clones, around 72% of them found once; the top ten carry 13%. This sample is drawn from a study of cytotoxic CD8 clonotypes in ibrutinib-treated CLL. Study details: After median about 5.5 years, around 15 stayed in remission, approximately twelve progressed; responses approximately 24 partial, 2 complete. Mean yields were almost 260,000 productive templates and 90,000 to 95,000 productive rearrangements per sample.

The CDR3 consists of 19 residues. Trimming stripped 5 bases from V and 0 bases from J, with 20 bases between. Germline V gene data show CDR1 as SEHNR and CDR2 as FQNEAQ (reference sequence). The TCR sequence derives from a human donor with chronic lymphocytic leukemia. The material was PBMCs, obtained after 24 months of ibrutinib treatment. The chain recombines TRBV7-9 with TRBJ2-6, with D perhaps TRBD1 (6 bases). The CDR3: CASSLGDQVGGSGANVLTF. Written as DNA, the CDR3 is TGTGCCAGCAGCCTTGGGGACCAGGTAGGGGGCTCTGGGGCCAACGTCCTGACTTTC.